These T cell receptor beta chains were read from a single sample in a study of shared clonotypes between healthy human individuals. Using immunoSEQ multiplex PCR, the repertoire was profiled, and TCRdb retains in-frame clones only, with some absent. Of 2 million to 2.5 million clones in the sample, approximately 93% were seen once. Sequenced sample: naive CD4+ T cells from PBMCs. The receptors originated from a man between 18 and 29 years old in good health. Some clones in this sample may be carry-over from other donors' samples. The conserved cysteine and the conserved F or W are not part of the CDR3 here. Not all rows give a size; the values are once, few, many and, for expanded clones, a class.

v_call	clone_size	j_call	cdr3_aa
TRBV5-1	-	TRBJ2-1	ASRRGAGGPRGLEQF
TRBV6-4	-	TRBJ2-1	ASSDRGLAGANEQF
TRBV6-5	-	TRBJ2-7	ASSLGDRGGEQY
TRBV28	-	TRBJ1-5	ASSARGQPQH
TRBV29-1	-	TRBJ2-1	SVRSGAYNEQF
TRBV21-1	few	TRBJ2-2	ASRPTGEDRGFLGTGELF
TRBV5-3	-	TRBJ2-7	ARSLALPGQSYEQY
TRBV19	once	TRBJ2-3	ASLGAGGFSDTQY
TRBV5-1	-	TRBJ2-4	ASSLAPTGRNIQY
TRBV19	-	TRBJ2-5	ASSLGGRGQETQY
TRBV5-1	-	TRBJ1-1	ASTLETFAEAF
TRBV19	-	TRBJ1-1	ASSFRSQGRGKNTEAF
TRBV27	-	TRBJ2-7	ASSFRPVRDEQY
TRBV7-8	-	TRBJ2-1	ASSLIHQYNEQF
TRBV6-5	-	TRBJ2-3	ASSSLGGVQATQY
TRBV19	once	TRBJ2-1	ASSIFSGDEQF
TRBV9	-	TRBJ1-1	ASSGWGAGNTEAF
TRBV5-1	-	TRBJ1-3	ASSLEWPSGNTIY
TRBV5-1	-	TRBJ2-5	ASARGTDQETQY
TRBV28	-	TRBJ1-4	ASRPTWRRGVGNEKLF
TRBV19	-	TRBJ2-3	ASSQGAGLLYAQY
TRBV5-4	-	TRBJ1-4	ASSAGGARTNEKLF
TRBV4-1	-	TRBJ2-6	ASSPGTGISGANVLT
TRBV14	-	TRBJ2-5	ASSQVRGETQY
TRBV7-9	-	TRBJ2-3	ASSLPTSGGGGSTDTQY
TRBV28	-	TRBJ2-7	ASSLWDAAYEQY
TRBV5-1	-	TRBJ2-7	ASSLGSSGATYEQY
TRBV13	-	TRBJ2-7	ASSSHRGSYEQY
TRBV10-2	few	TRBJ2-7	ASRKGPGNYEQY
TRBV19	once	TRBJ1-4	ASSAGQGAITTNEKLF
TRBV19	-	TRBJ2-2	ASSPAGTGSTGELF
TRBV30	-	TRBJ1-4	AWSVRINEKLF
TRBV6-4	-	TRBJ2-2	ASSNRGLNTGELF
TRBV6-5	-	TRBJ2-1	ASRKDTGQGYEQF
TRBV6-1	-	TRBJ1-5	ASSGFPGTDSNQPQH
TRBV7-2	-	TRBJ2-6	ASSTRGASSGANVLT
TRBV19	-	TRBJ2-2	ASSHRTDTGELF
TRBV6-5	-	TRBJ1-5	ASSYSFGENQPQH
TRBV6-6	few	TRBJ1-5	ASSPQGAGNQPQH
TRBV7-3	-	TRBJ2-1	ASSLMHLNEQF
TRBV7-9	-	TRBJ2-7	ASSPATGRGVSGEQY
TRBV25-1	-	TRBJ1-2	ASSASTDGREGYT
TRBV5-6	-	TRBJ2-1	ASSQPSGFREQF
TRBV7-9	-	TRBJ1-4	ASSGGEKLF
TRBV18	-	TRBJ2-1	ASSPGLAGNNEQF
TRBV18	once	TRBJ2-7	ASSPTQGPSYEQY
TRBV19	-	TRBJ1-3	ASRPVGNSGNTIY
TRBV6-6	-	TRBJ2-7	ASRYIALSYEQY
TRBV11-2	-	TRBJ1-2	ASRRIPRDRELNYGYT
TRBV5-4	-	TRBJ1-2	ASSLAYGDGYT
TRBV5-4	-	TRBJ2-5	ASSLSGPRETQY
TRBV7-9	-	TRBJ2-6	ASSPGNSGANVLT
TRBV21-1	-	TRBJ2-1	ASSNPGVTRGDNEQF